The rows below give T cell receptor beta chains drawn from one sample of a study of CD8 T cells in ankylosing spondylitis. Using its own MiXCR run on the 5' RACE reads, TCRdb lists one record per CDR3 protein. The sample consists of approximately 92,000 distinct CDR3 sequences, about 8.8% of them appearing once. Sequenced material: blood, either unsorted or a sorted T cell fraction (not recorded which). The receptors originated from a male donor with ankylosing spondylitis or in good health (not recorded which). Both conserved end residues are part of each CDR3. Fields, in order: clone size, J gene, V gene, D gene, CDR3 length, CDR3 DNA, CDR3 protein. The D gene is left open where the match is weak. A row's size may be missing; if present it is once, few, many or a size class.

clone size: .; J gene: TRBJ1-6; V gene: TRBV20-1; D gene: .; CDR3 length: 16; CDR3 DNA: TGCAGTGCCCGAACGGGGGGGAAAGGGGGAAGCTCACCCCTCCACTTT; CDR3 protein: CSARTGGKGGSSPLHF
clone size: many; J gene: TRBJ1-5; V gene: TRBV20-1; D gene: .; CDR3 length: 14; CDR3 DNA: TGCAGTGCTAGAGATCGTGGGAGCAATCAGCCCCAGCATTTT; CDR3 protein: CSARDRGSNQPQHF
clone size: many; J gene: TRBJ1-2; V gene: TRBV4-2; D gene: .; CDR3 length: 13; CDR3 DNA: TGTGCCAGCAGCCTCCCCAACGAAGAAGGCTACACCTTC; CDR3 protein: CASSLPNEEGYTF
clone size: many; J gene: TRBJ1-2; V gene: TRBV7-2; D gene: .; CDR3 length: 12; CDR3 DNA: TGTGCCAGCAGCTCGGGCCGATATGGCTACACCTTC; CDR3 protein: CASSSGRYGYTF
clone size: many; J gene: TRBJ2-7; V gene: TRBV12-3/TRBV12-4; D gene: TRBD2; CDR3 length: 16; CDR3 DNA: TGTGCCAGCAGTTTAGTCGCGGGGGGCCTATCCTACGAGCAGTACTTC; CDR3 protein: CASSLVAGGLSYEQYF
clone size: many; J gene: TRBJ2-1; V gene: TRBV27; D gene: .; CDR3 length: 17; CDR3 DNA: TGTGCCAGCAGTTTATCGTCGGGAGCGCAGGTCTACAATGAGCAGTTCTTC; CDR3 protein: CASSLSSGAQVYNEQFF
clone size: many; J gene: TRBJ2-7; V gene: TRBV4-1; D gene: TRBD2; CDR3 length: 15; CDR3 DNA: TGCGCCAGCAGCCAAGGTGCGGGGGGCCAGGACGAGCAGTACTTC; CDR3 protein: CASSQGAGGQDEQYF
clone size: few; J gene: TRBJ1-6; V gene: TRBV3-1; D gene: .; CDR3 length: 16; CDR3 DNA: TGTGCCAGCAGCCAATCCGGGACCAGAAATAATTCACCCCTCCACTTT; CDR3 protein: CASSQSGTRNNSPLHF
clone size: many; J gene: TRBJ1-4; V gene: TRBV5-1; D gene: .; CDR3 length: 14; CDR3 DNA: TGCGCCAGCAGCTTGGCCGTAGAGGGAGAAAAACTGTTTTTT; CDR3 protein: CASSLAVEGEKLFF
clone size: few; J gene: TRBJ2-1; V gene: TRBV27; D gene: .; CDR3 length: 13; CDR3 DNA: TGTGCCAGCAGTCCAGACCGGTACAATGAGCAGTTCTTC; CDR3 protein: CASSPDRYNEQFF
clone size: many; J gene: TRBJ2-3; V gene: TRBV5-1; D gene: TRBD2; CDR3 length: 16; CDR3 DNA: TGCGCCAGCAGCTTGGATAGCGGGGGGCCCACAGATACGCAGTATTTT; CDR3 protein: CASSLDSGGPTDTQYF
clone size: many; J gene: TRBJ1-1; V gene: TRBV20-1; D gene: .; CDR3 length: 13; CDR3 DNA: TGCAGTGCTCGGGACACCCTGAACACTGAAGCTTTCTTT; CDR3 protein: CSARDTLNTEAFF
clone size: many; J gene: TRBJ1-3; V gene: TRBV20-1; D gene: .; CDR3 length: 14; CDR3 DNA: TGCAGTGCTAGGGACAGATTCTCTGGAAACACCATATATTTT; CDR3 protein: CSARDRFSGNTIYF
clone size: few; J gene: TRBJ2-7; V gene: TRBV12-3/TRBV12-4; D gene: .; CDR3 length: 16; CDR3 DNA: TGTGCCAGCAGTTTAGCAGTGGGGGGGGGCCGATACGAGCAGTACTTC; CDR3 protein: CASSLAVGGGRYEQYF
clone size: many; J gene: TRBJ1-1; V gene: TRBV5-1; D gene: TRBD1; CDR3 length: 14; CDR3 DNA: TGCGCCAGCAGCACGGACAGGGAAAGCCCTGAAGCTTTCTTT; CDR3 protein: CASSTDRESPEAFF
clone size: many; J gene: TRBJ2-4; V gene: TRBV20-1; D gene: TRBD1; CDR3 length: 13; CDR3 DNA: TGCAGTGCTAGTGGACAGGGAAAAAACATTCAGTACTTC; CDR3 protein: CSASGQGKNIQYF
clone size: many; J gene: TRBJ2-1; V gene: TRBV5-1; D gene: .; CDR3 length: 13; CDR3 DNA: TGCGCCAGCAGCTTGCCCGGGTACAATGAGCAGTTCTTC; CDR3 protein: CASSLPGYNEQFF
clone size: few; J gene: TRBJ2-5; V gene: TRBV7-9; D gene: .; CDR3 length: 15; CDR3 DNA: TGTGCCAGCAGCGTCCGGGATGAAAGGGGGGAGACCCAGTACTTC; CDR3 protein: CASSVRDERGETQYF
clone size: .; J gene: TRBJ2-5; V gene: TRBV29-1; D gene: .; CDR3 length: 12; CDR3 DNA: TGCAGCGCCTTGGGGGGTATGGAGACCCAGTACTTC; CDR3 protein: CSALGGMETQYF
clone size: many; J gene: TRBJ2-2; V gene: TRBV27; D gene: TRBD1; CDR3 length: 14; CDR3 DNA: TGTGCCAGCAGTTTAAAGAGGGACAGAGGGGAGCTGTTTTTT; CDR3 protein: CASSLKRDRGELFF
clone size: many; J gene: TRBJ2-1; V gene: TRBV25-1; D gene: .; CDR3 length: 17; CDR3 DNA: TGTGCCAGCAGTGCCCCCGAAGGGCAATCAAGGGACAATGAGCAGTTCTTC; CDR3 protein: CASSAPEGQSRDNEQFF
clone size: many; J gene: TRBJ2-3; V gene: TRBV7-2; D gene: TRBD1; CDR3 length: 14; CDR3 DNA: TGTGCCAGCCGCACCGGGACAGGCACAGATACGCAGTATTTT; CDR3 protein: CASRTGTGTDTQYF
clone size: .; J gene: TRBJ1-1; V gene: TRBV5-1; D gene: .; CDR3 length: 13; CDR3 DNA: TGCGCCAGCAGCTACTACTATGGAGCTGAAGCTTTCTTT; CDR3 protein: CASSYYYGAEAFF
clone size: many; J gene: TRBJ2-5; V gene: TRBV28; D gene: TRBD1; CDR3 length: 15; CDR3 DNA: TGTGCCAGCAGACCCTGGACAGGGGGCGGGGAGACCCAGTACTTC; CDR3 protein: CASRPWTGGGETQYF
clone size: many; J gene: TRBJ1-3; V gene: TRBV5-1; D gene: TRBD1; CDR3 length: 16; CDR3 DNA: TGCGCCAGCAGCATGAACCGGGACAGCTCTGGAAACACCATATATTTT; CDR3 protein: CASSMNRDSSGNTIYF
clone size: many; J gene: TRBJ2-2; V gene: TRBV7-3; D gene: .; CDR3 length: 14; CDR3 DNA: TGTGCCAGCAGCTTAATTTCCGACACCGGGGAGCTGTTTTTT; CDR3 protein: CASSLISDTGELFF
clone size: .; J gene: TRBJ2-3; V gene: TRBV5-1; D gene: .; CDR3 length: 16; CDR3 DNA: TGCGCCAGCAGCTTTGGGGAAGCCTACTACACAGATACGCAGTATTTT; CDR3 protein: CASSFGEAYYTDTQYF
clone size: many; J gene: TRBJ2-1; V gene: TRBV3-1; D gene: TRBD1; CDR3 length: 16; CDR3 DNA: TGTGCCAGCAGCCAGGAATACAGGGGTTCCTACAATGAGCAGTTCTTC; CDR3 protein: CASSQEYRGSYNEQFF
clone size: many; J gene: TRBJ2-4; V gene: TRBV20-1; D gene: .; CDR3 length: 17; CDR3 DNA: TGCAGTGCTAGAGAGGTAGTCAGGGTGACGCTAGGAAACATTCAGTACTTC; CDR3 protein: CSAREVVRVTLGNIQYF
clone size: few; J gene: TRBJ2-3; V gene: TRBV9; D gene: .; CDR3 length: 15; CDR3 DNA: TGTGCCAGCAGCGTAGACGCAGGCAACACAGATACGCAGTATTTT; CDR3 protein: CASSVDAGNTDTQYF
clone size: .; J gene: TRBJ1-5; V gene: TRBV7-9; D gene: .; CDR3 length: 12; CDR3 DNA: TGTGCCAGCAGCTTAGGGGAACAGCCCCAGCATTTT; CDR3 protein: CASSLGEQPQHF
clone size: many; J gene: TRBJ1-1; V gene: TRBV5-1; D gene: .; CDR3 length: 14; CDR3 DNA: TGCGCCAGCAGCGTCTTAACAGGGAACACTGAAGCTTTCTTT; CDR3 protein: CASSVLTGNTEAFF
clone size: many; J gene: TRBJ2-3; V gene: TRBV5-1; D gene: .; CDR3 length: 12; CDR3 DNA: TGCGCCAGCAGCTTGGCCTTAGATACGCAGTATTTT; CDR3 protein: CASSLALDTQYF
clone size: many; J gene: TRBJ2-1; V gene: TRBV20-1; D gene: TRBD2; CDR3 length: 14; CDR3 DNA: TGCAGTGCTAGTGGGTCGCGGGGGTGGAATGAGCAGTTCTTC; CDR3 protein: CSASGSRGWNEQFF
clone size: many; J gene: TRBJ1-6; V gene: TRBV2; D gene: .; CDR3 length: 14; CDR3 DNA: TGTGCCAGCAGGGGGCGGCCCAATAATTCACCCCTCCACTTT; CDR3 protein: CASRGRPNNSPLHF
clone size: few; J gene: TRBJ1-5; V gene: TRBV28; D gene: .; CDR3 length: 12; CDR3 DNA: TGTGCCAGCAGTTTGAAGGGGAAGCCCCAGCATTTT; CDR3 protein: CASSLKGKPQHF
clone size: many; J gene: TRBJ2-5; V gene: TRBV12-3/TRBV12-4; D gene: .; CDR3 length: 14; CDR3 DNA: TGTGCCAGCAGTTTATGGGGCAGTACGGAGACCCAGTACTTC; CDR3 protein: CASSLWGSTETQYF
clone size: .; J gene: TRBJ2-5; V gene: TRBV7-6; D gene: .; CDR3 length: 15; CDR3 DNA: TGTGCCAGCAGCTTAAACGTCCCGAATCAAGAGACCCAGTACTTC; CDR3 protein: CASSLNVPNQETQYF
clone size: many; J gene: TRBJ2-3; V gene: TRBV7-6; D gene: .; CDR3 length: 18; CDR3 DNA: TGTGCCAGCAGCTTAGTTTCCGGGACCAAGGTCGGAAGGAACTCCGTGTATTTT; CDR3 protein: CASSLVSGTKVGRNSVYF
clone size: many; J gene: TRBJ2-7; V gene: TRBV3-1; D gene: .; CDR3 length: 15; CDR3 DNA: TGTGCCAGCAGCCAAGCTGGGAGGAGGAACTACGAGCAGTACTTC; CDR3 protein: CASSQAGRRNYEQYF
clone size: many; J gene: TRBJ2-2; V gene: TRBV9; D gene: .; CDR3 length: 15; CDR3 DNA: TGTGCCAGCAGCTTGGGACTTCCCAACACCGGGGAGCTGTTTTTT; CDR3 protein: CASSLGLPNTGELFF
clone size: many; J gene: TRBJ2-1; V gene: TRBV3-1; D gene: .; CDR3 length: 15; CDR3 DNA: TGTGCCAGCAGCCAAGATGGGCGGCCCTACAATGAGCAGTTCTTC; CDR3 protein: CASSQDGRPYNEQFF
clone size: few; J gene: TRBJ2-1; V gene: TRBV15; D gene: TRBD2; CDR3 length: 16; CDR3 DNA: TGTGCCACCAGCAGAGCCCACGGGGGGTTTTACAATGAGCAGTTCTTC; CDR3 protein: CATSRAHGGFYNEQFF
clone size: .; J gene: TRBJ1-4; V gene: TRBV2; D gene: TRBD1; CDR3 length: 12; CDR3 DNA: TGTGCCGGGACAGGGGCGGATGAAAAACTGTTTTTT; CDR3 protein: CAGTGADEKLFF
clone size: many; J gene: TRBJ2-1; V gene: TRBV12-5; D gene: TRBD1; CDR3 length: 15; CDR3 DNA: TGTGCTAGTGGTTTGGCGATTCACGGGACAGGTGATCAGTTCTTC; CDR3 protein: CASGLAIHGTGDQFF
clone size: many; J gene: TRBJ2-5; V gene: TRBV9; D gene: .; CDR3 length: 15; CDR3 DNA: TGTGCCAGCAGCGTAATGACAGACCCCTGGGAGACCCAGTACTTC; CDR3 protein: CASSVMTDPWETQYF
clone size: .; J gene: TRBJ2-7; V gene: TRBV2; D gene: .; CDR3 length: 12; CDR3 DNA: TGTGCCAGCATCACCGGGGGCGACGAGCAGTACTTC; CDR3 protein: CASITGGDEQYF
clone size: many; J gene: TRBJ1-2; V gene: TRBV6-6; D gene: TRBD1; CDR3 length: 13; CDR3 DNA: TGTGCCAGCAGTCAAACAGGGGACTATGGCTACACCTTC; CDR3 protein: CASSQTGDYGYTF
clone size: many; J gene: TRBJ2-1; V gene: TRBV7-2; D gene: TRBD1; CDR3 length: 14; CDR3 DNA: TGTGCCAGCAGCCGAGCCGGGACAGTGAATGAGCAGTTCTTC; CDR3 protein: CASSRAGTVNEQFF
clone size: .; J gene: TRBJ2-2; V gene: TRBV7-9; D gene: .; CDR3 length: 15; CDR3 DNA: TGTGCCAGCAGCGCCACTGTAGAGAACACCGGGGAGCTGTTTTTT; CDR3 protein: CASSATVENTGELFF
clone size: many; J gene: TRBJ2-1; V gene: TRBV5-1; D gene: TRBD1; CDR3 length: 15; CDR3 DNA: TGCGCCAGCAGCCGTGGACAGGGGACTTTCGGTGAGCAGTTCTTC; CDR3 protein: CASSRGQGTFGEQFF
clone size: .; J gene: TRBJ2-7; V gene: TRBV4-1; D gene: TRBD2; CDR3 length: 16; CDR3 DNA: TGCGCCAGCAGCCAAGGAAGCGGGGGGCGAACCTACGAGCAGTACTTC; CDR3 protein: CASSQGSGGRTYEQYF
clone size: many; J gene: TRBJ2-1; V gene: TRBV12-3/TRBV12-4; D gene: .; CDR3 length: 12; CDR3 DNA: TGTGCCAGCAGTTTATCGGGGGTTGAGCAGTTCTTC; CDR3 protein: CASSLSGVEQFF
clone size: many; J gene: TRBJ2-5; V gene: TRBV5-1; D gene: TRBD2; CDR3 length: 17; CDR3 DNA: TGCGCCAGCAGCTTGGCCCCGACTAGCGGGGGGCAAGAGACCCAGTACTTC; CDR3 protein: CASSLAPTSGGQETQYF